The source of this T cell receptor (beta chain) is a study of beta chain features in type 1 diabetes. The whole isolated RNA underwent reverse transcription, so sequencing captured expressed TCRB transcripts. Sequencing was performed with immunoSEQ multiplex PCR; in TCRdb, only in-frame clones are kept and a portion is missing. The sample includes roughly 26,000 clones, 40% to 60% of them seen just once. Study-level points and caveats: There was a moderate but significant shortening of TCRB CDR3s in all four CD4+ subsets of Type 1 diabetes patients.

This CDR3 comprises 15 residues. Trimming cost V 4 bases and J 7 bases, with 19 bases left between them. CDR1 and CDR2 (germline): LGHNA, YNFKEQ. Regarding this clone: The antigen is undetermined.

The receptor was derived from a man between 25 and 39 years old with type 1 diabetes. The chain carries TRBV4-2 and TRBJ1-2; no clear D. Sequenced input: stem cell memory CD4+ T cells from blood. The CDR3 is CASSPGEASIGGYTF. The CDR3 bases are TGTGCCAGCAGCCCGGGAGAGGCCTCGATCGGTGGCTACACCTTC.